This T cell receptor beta chain was obtained from a study of CD8+ T cells in alopecia areata. As the sequencing template, cDNA was produced by extracting RNA and reverse transcribing it. Libraries were prepared by immunoSEQ multiplex PCR; TCRdb keeps only in-frame clonotypes and omits some of them. Of roughly 210,000 clones in the sample, less than 45% are singletons; the top ten hold 2% to 3%. The V gene's germline CDR1 is MDHEN and CDR2 SYDVKM. V lost 10 bases, J lost 5 bases, and 17 bases lay in between. There are 13 residues in the CDR3. The treatment: oral pan-JAK inhibitor, 5-10 mg twice daily. The chain employs TRBV28 and TRBJ1-2; the D is unclear. The material was CD4+ T cells sorted from blood, obtained between weeks 36 and 40, from a patient treated with tofacitinib. The sequence was obtained from a human donor with alopecia areata. This CDR3 is CATAGTTHYGYTF. Here the CDR3 DNA reads TGTGCCACGGCGGGAACGACCCATTATGGCTACACCTTC.